This T cell receptor (beta chain) is drawn from a study of Graves' ophthalmopathy and Graves' hyperthyroidism. Study at large: Blood was drawn at initial diagnosis, before any treatment.

Study conclusions and caveats: The model predicted progression of ophthalmopathy with a sensitivity of about 68%, and its specificity was about 76%.

This clonotype was counted many times. Its antigen remains unidentified. Amplification of TCR beta CDR3 regions used RNA transcripts. First-round RT-PCR used HTBI primers; second-round multiplex PCR followed. One entry per CDR3 protein, called by TCRdb with MiXCR from the multiplex PCR reads. The profile shows 680,000 or so distinct CDR3 sequences, 22% of them singletons. Stable hyperthyroidism meant no ophthalmopathy within 18 months of follow-up. Patients in the hyperthyroidism group, adults aged 18 to 65, were newly diagnosed, under 2 months' duration. The V gene end was trimmed by 0 bases and the J gene end by 8 bases; junction bases not matched to a gene: 6. CDR1 and CDR2 from the germline V gene are LGHNA and YNFKEQ. The CDR3 is 14 residues long.

The V and J genes are TRBV4-2 and TRBJ1-2; 7 bases are shared with TRBD1. Material for sequencing was peripheral blood. This sequence originates from a woman under 30 with stable Graves' hyperthyroidism. Some clones in this sample may be carry-over from other donors' samples. CDR3 bases: TGTGCCAGCAGCCAAGATCGGGACAGCCTCGGCTACACCTTC. Its translation: CASSQDRDSLGYTF.